One and the same sample provided the 6 T cell receptor beta chains below, sequenced in a study of regulatory T cells in long-lasting Graves disease. Arm-PCR of CDR3 regions and iRepertoire HTBI primers were used to build TCR beta libraries. Each CDR3 protein gets one entry after TCRdb re-called the multiplex PCR reads with MiXCR. The sample contains under 300,000 distinct CDR3 sequences, 20% of which appear only once. Time point described: newly diagnosed GD, antithyroid drugs for less than 3 months. The TCR library was prepared using RNA isolated from PBMCs. The starting material was peripheral blood mononuclear cells (PBMCs), obtained at new diagnosis, from a patient treated with antithyroid drugs. The source is a female donor with Graves disease.

The chain couples TRBV19 to TRBJ2-7, with 8 positions matching TRBD1. In germline, CDR1 is LNHDA, CDR2 SQIVND (reference sequence). The CDR3 extends over 15 amino acids. V was clipped by 4 bases and J by 3 bases; unmatched bases: 8. The CDR3 is CASSRGTGPVYEQYF. For the CDR3, the DNA is TGTGCCAGTAGTAGAGGGACAGGACCCGTCTACGAGCAGTACTTC. The complete variable domain, with remaining parts taken from reference TRBV19 and TRBJ2-7, reads DGGITQSPKYLFRKEGQNVTLSCEQNLNHDAMYWYRQDPGQGLRLIYYSQIVNDFQKGDIAEGYSVSREKKESFPLTVTSAQKNPTAFYLCASSRGTGPVYEQYFGPGTRLTVT.

This clonotype was observed at least ten times. This chain uses TRBV6-2 or TRBV6-3 with TRBJ2-3; D ambiguous. The CDR3 runs 11 residues. V lost 2 bases to trimming and J lost 4 bases, with 1 base between them. Germline V gives CDR1 MNHEY, CDR2 SVGEGT. CDR3 sequence: CASSYPDTQYF. CDR3 bases: TGTGCCAGCAGTTACCCAGATACGCAGTATTTT.

Ten or more counts support this clonotype. The genes are TRBV11-2 and TRBJ2-1; 11 bases fit TRBD2. The trim removed 4 bases at V and 8 bases at J, leaving 7 bases unmatched. The CDR3 is 15 residues long. Germline values: CDR1 SGHAT, CDR2 FQNNGV. The CDR3 is CASSSLAGVSYEQFF. The CDR3 DNA follows: TGTGCCAGCAGCTCACTAGCGGGAGTTAGTTATGAGCAGTTCTTC.

In this sample, this clonotype turned up a few times. J is TRBJ2-1 and V is TRBV19; 11 bases align to TRBD2. Germline trimming cut 7 bases from V and 8 bases from J; bases unmatched to any gene: 10. CDR1 is LNHDA, CDR2 SQIVND, per germline (reference sequence). The CDR3 spans 15 residues. In nucleotides, the CDR3 is TGTGCCAGTAAAAGGATTAGCGGGGGGGATTATGAGCAGTTCTTC. Its translation: CASKRISGGDYEQFF.

This chain connects TRBV5-6 to TRBJ2-3; the match to TRBD2 covers 8 bases. In germline, CDR1 is SGHDT, CDR2 YYEEEE. The CDR3 length is 15 residues. The V gene end was trimmed by 4 bases and the J gene end by 4 bases; junction bases not matched to a gene: 8. For the CDR3, the DNA is TGTGCCAGCAGCGGCGCCGGGGGGGCGGCAGATACGCAGTATTTT. Its protein is CASSGAGGAADTQYF.

The CDR3 region has the DNA TGTGCCAGCAGCTTGGTGGGGGCGCGGGAAAAACTGTTTTTT. It codes for CASSLVGAREKLFF. The gene calls are TRBV5-4 and TRBJ1-4; D might be TRBD1 (6 bases). CDR3 size: 14 residues. The V end lost 0 bases, the J end lost 8 bases, and 11 bases lay between the germline ends. CDR1 and CDR2 (germline): SGHNT, YYREEE (reference sequence).